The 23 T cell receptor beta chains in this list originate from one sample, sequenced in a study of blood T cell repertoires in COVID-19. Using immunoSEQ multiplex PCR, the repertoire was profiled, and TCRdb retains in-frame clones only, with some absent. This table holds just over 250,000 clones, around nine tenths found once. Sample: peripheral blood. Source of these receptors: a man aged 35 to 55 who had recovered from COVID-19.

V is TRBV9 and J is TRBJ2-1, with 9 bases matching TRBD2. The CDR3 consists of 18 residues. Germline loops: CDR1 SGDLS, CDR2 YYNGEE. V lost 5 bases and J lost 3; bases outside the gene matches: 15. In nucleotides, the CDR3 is TGTGCCAGCAGAGACCTAGGATTGGCGGGAGGGCTCTACAATGAGCAGTTCTTC. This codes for CASRDLGLAGGLYNEQFF.

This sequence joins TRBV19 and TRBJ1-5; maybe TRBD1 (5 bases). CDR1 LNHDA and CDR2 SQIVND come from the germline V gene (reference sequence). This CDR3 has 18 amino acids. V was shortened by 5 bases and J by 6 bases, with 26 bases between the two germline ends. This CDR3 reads CASSPLAGSGINGQPQHF. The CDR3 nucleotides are TGTGCCAGTAGTCCTCTGGCAGGGTCGGGTATTAATGGTCAGCCCCAGCATTTT.

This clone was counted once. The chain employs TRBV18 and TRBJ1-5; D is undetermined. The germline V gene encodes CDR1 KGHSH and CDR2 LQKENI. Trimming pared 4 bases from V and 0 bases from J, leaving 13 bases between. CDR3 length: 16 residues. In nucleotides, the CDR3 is TGTGCCAGCTCACTAGCCTTCAGCTCTAGCAATCAGCCCCAGCATTTT. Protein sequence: CASSLAFSSSNQPQHF.

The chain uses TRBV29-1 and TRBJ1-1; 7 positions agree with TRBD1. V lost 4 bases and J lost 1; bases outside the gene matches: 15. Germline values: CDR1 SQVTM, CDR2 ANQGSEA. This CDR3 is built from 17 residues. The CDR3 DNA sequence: TGCAGCGTTGGAGGAGGGGCAGGGGGATCGTGGAACACTGAAGCTTTCTTT. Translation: CSVGGGAGGSWNTEAFF. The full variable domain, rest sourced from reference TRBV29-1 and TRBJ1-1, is SAVISQKPSRDICQRGTSLTIQCQVDSQVTMMFWYRQQPGQSLTLIATANQGSEATYESGFVIDKFPISRPNLTFSTLTVSNMSPEDSSIYLCSVGGGAGGSWNTEAFFGQGTRLTVV.

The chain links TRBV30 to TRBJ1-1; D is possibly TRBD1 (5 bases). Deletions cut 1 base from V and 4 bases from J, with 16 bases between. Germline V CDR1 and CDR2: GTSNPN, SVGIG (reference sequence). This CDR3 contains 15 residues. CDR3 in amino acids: CAWSAWGGKSTEAFF. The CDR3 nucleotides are TGTGCCTGGAGTGCCTGGGGGGGTAAGAGCACTGAAGCTTTCTTT.

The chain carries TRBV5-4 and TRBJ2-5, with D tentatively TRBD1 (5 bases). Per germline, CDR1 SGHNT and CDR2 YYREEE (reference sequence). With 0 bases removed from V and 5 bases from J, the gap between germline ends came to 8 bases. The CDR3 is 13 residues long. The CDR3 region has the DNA TGTGCCAGCAGCTTGGGGGGCCAGGAGACCCAGTACTTC. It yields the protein CASSLGGQETQYF.

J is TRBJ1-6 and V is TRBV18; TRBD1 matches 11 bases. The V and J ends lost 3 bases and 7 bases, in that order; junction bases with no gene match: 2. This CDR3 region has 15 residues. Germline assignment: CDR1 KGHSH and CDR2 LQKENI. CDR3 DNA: TGTGCCAGCTCACCGGGACAGGGGGTAAATTCACCCCTCCACTTT. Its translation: CASSPGQGVNSPLHF. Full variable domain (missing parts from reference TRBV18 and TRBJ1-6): NAGVMQNPRHLVRRRGQEARLRCSPMKGHSHVYWYRQLPEEGLKFMVYLQKENIIDESGMPKERFSAEFPKEGPSILRIQQVVRGDSAAYFCASSPGQGVNSPLHFGNGTRLTVT.

The CDR3 bases are TGTGCCAGCTCACCCAGGGGGGACAGGGGCCACGAGCAGTACTTC. Translated: CASSPRGDRGHEQYF. The V gene is TRBV18, the J gene TRBJ2-7; TRBD1 aligns across 10 bases. Germline V gene lookup returns CDR1 KGHSH and CDR2 LQKENI. Trimming took 3 bases from V and 5 from J; bases not matched to a gene: 7. The CDR3 has 15 residues.

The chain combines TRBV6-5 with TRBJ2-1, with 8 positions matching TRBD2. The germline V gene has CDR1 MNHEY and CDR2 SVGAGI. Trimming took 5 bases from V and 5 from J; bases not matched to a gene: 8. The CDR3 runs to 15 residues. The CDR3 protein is CASSPPSGGHNEQFF. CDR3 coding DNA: TGTGCCAGCAGTCCTCCGAGCGGGGGTCACAATGAGCAGTTCTTC.

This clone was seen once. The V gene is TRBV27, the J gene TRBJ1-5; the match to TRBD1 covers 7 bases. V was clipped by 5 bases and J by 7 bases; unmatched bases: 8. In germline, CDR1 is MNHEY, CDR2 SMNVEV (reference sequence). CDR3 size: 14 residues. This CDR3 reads CASSPRQGKQPQHF. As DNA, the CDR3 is TGTGCCAGCAGTCCACGACAGGGTAAACAGCCCCAGCATTTT.

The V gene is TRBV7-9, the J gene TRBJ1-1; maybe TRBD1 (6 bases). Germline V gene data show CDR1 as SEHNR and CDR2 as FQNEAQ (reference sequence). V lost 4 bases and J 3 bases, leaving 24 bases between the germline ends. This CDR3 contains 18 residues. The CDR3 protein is CASSSNRSPGQEDTEAFF. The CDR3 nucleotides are TGTGCCAGCAGCTCTAACCGATCTCCGGGACAAGAAGACACTGAAGCTTTCTTT.

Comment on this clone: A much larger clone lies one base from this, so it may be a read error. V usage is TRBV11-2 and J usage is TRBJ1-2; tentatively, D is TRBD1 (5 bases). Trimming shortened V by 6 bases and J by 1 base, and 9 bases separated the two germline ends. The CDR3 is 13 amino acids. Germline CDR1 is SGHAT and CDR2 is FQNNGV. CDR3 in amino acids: CASSWGGNYGYTF. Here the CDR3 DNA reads TGTGCCAGCAGTTGGGGGGGTAACTATGGCTACACCTTC.

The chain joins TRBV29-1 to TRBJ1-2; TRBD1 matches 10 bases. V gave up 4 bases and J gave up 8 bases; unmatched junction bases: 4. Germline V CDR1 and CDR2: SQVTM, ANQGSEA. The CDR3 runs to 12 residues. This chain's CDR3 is CSVADRGYGYTF. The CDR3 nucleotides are TGCAGCGTTGCGGACAGGGGGTACGGCTACACCTTC.

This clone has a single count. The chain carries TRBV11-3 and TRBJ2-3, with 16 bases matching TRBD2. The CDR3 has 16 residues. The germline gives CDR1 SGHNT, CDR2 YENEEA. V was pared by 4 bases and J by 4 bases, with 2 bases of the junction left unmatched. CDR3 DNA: TGTGCCAGCAGCTCCGGGACTAGCGGGGGGGCAGATACGCAGTATTTT. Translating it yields CASSSGTSGGADTQYF.

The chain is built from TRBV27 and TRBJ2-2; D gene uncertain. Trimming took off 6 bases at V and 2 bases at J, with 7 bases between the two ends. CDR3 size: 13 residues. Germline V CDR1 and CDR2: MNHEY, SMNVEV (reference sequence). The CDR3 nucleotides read TGTGCCAGCAGCCGTTATAACACCGGGGAGCTGTTTTTT. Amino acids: CASSRYNTGELFF.

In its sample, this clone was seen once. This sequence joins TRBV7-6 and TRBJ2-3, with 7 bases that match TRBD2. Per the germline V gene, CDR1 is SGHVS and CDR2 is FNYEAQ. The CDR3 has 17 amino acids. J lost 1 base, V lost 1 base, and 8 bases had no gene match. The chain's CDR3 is CASSLGSRTSRTDTQYF. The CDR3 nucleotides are TGTGCCAGCAGCTTAGGATCAAGGACTAGTCGCACAGATACGCAGTATTTT. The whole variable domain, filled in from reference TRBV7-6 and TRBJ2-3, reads GAGVSQSPRYKVTKRGQDVALRCDPISGHVSLYWYRQALGQGPEFLTYFNYEAQQDKSGLPNDRFSAERPEGSISTLTIQRTEQRDSAMYRCASSLGSRTSRTDTQYFGPGTRLTVL.

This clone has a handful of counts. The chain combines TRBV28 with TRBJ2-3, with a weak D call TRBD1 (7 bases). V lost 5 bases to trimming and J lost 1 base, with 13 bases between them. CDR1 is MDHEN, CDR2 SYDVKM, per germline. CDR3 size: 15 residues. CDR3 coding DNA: TGTGCCAGCAGTGAAGTCAGGGGGGGCACAGATACGCAGTATTTT. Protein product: CASSEVRGGTDTQYF.

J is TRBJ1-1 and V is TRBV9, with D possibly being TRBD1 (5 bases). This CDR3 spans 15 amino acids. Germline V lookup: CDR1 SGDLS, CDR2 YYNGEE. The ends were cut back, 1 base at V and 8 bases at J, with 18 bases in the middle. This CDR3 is CASSVTAGQVSEAFF. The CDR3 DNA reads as TGTGCCAGCAGCGTAACAGCAGGGCAGGTGTCAGAAGCTTTCTTT.

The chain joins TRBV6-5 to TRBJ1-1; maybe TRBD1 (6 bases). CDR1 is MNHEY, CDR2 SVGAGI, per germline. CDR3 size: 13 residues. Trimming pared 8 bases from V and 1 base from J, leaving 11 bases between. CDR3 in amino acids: CASQDSQNTEAFF. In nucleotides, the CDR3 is TGTGCCAGCCAGGACAGCCAGAACACTGAAGCTTTCTTT.

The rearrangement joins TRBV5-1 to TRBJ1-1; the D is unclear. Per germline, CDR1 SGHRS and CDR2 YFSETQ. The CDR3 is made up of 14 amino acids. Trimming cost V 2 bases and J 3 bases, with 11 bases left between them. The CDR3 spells CASSFKSRDTEAFF. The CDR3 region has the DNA TGCGCCAGCAGCTTTAAATCACGGGACACTGAAGCTTTCTTT.

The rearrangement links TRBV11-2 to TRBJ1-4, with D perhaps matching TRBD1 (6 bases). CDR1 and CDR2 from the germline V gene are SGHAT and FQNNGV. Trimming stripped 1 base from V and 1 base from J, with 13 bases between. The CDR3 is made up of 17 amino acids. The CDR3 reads CASSLGVGGQTNEKLFF. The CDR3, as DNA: TGTGCCAGCAGCTTAGGCGTAGGGGGTCAAACTAATGAAAAACTGTTTTTT.

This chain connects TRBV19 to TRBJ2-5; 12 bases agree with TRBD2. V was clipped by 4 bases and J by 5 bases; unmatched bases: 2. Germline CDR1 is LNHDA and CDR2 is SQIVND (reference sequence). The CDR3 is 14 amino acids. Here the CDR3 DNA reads TGTGCCAGTAGTACTACTAGCGGGAGGGAGACCCAGTACTTC. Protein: CASSTTSGRETQYF.

CDR3 in DNA: TGCGCCAGCACCCCCGGGGGGTTGCCCTACGAGCAGTACTTC. This codes for CASTPGGLPYEQYF. The rearrangement joins TRBV10-2 to TRBJ2-7; TRBD2 agrees at 7 bases. This CDR3 spans 14 amino acids. Unmatched junction bases numbered 8, after V lost 7 bases and J lost 2 bases. CDR1 is WSHSY, CDR2 SAAADI, per germline.